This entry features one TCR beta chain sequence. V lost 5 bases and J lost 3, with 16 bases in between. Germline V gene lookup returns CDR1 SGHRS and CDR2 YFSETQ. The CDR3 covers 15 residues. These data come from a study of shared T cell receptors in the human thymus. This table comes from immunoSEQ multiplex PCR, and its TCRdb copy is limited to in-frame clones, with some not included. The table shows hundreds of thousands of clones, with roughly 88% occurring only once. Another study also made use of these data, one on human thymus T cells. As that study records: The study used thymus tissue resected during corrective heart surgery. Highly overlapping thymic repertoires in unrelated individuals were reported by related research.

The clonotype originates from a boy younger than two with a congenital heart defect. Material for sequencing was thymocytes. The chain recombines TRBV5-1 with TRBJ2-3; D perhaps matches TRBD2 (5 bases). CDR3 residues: CASSGAVFRTDTQYF. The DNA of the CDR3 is TGCGCCAGCAGTGGAGCGGTCTTTCGTACAGATACGCAGTATTTT. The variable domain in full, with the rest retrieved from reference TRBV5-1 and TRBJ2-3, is KAGVTQTPRYLIKTRGQQVTLSCSPISGHRSVSWYQQTPGQGLQFLFEYFSETQRNKGNFPGRFSGRQFSNSRSEMNVSTLELGDSALYLCASSGAVFRTDTQYFGPGTRLTVL.